These T cell receptor beta chains were read from a single sample in a study of shared clonotypes between healthy human individuals. This table comes from immunoSEQ multiplex PCR, and its TCRdb copy is limited to in-frame clones, with some not included. The sample lists approximately 2.5 million clones; over 85% were seen once. The sample taken for sequencing was naive CD4+ T cells sorted from blood. The receptors come from a man aged 18 to 30 in good health. Each CDR3 is given with its conserved first and last residue. A D gene is named only where the DNA matches it firmly. A row's size may be missing; if present it is once, few, many or a size class.

-	TRBV4-1	TRBJ2-5	-	CASSQASHGTQETQYF	TGCGCCAGCAGCCAAGCGTCCCACGGGACCCAAGAGACCCAGTACTTC
TRBD1	TRBV5-4	TRBJ1-6	-	CASSFQQGAVNSPLHF	TGTGCCAGCAGCTTCCAACAGGGGGCTGTGAATTCACCCCTCCACTTT
-	TRBV2	TRBJ1-1	-	CASRDLGMNTEAFF	TGTGCCAGCAGGGATTTGGGGATGAACACTGAAGCTTTCTTT
TRBD2	TRBV18	TRBJ2-7	-	CASSPQTSGALEQYF	TGTGCCAGCTCACCACAGACTAGCGGAGCCCTCGAGCAGTACTTC
-	TRBV21-1	TRBJ1-1	once	CAPGGGARNTEAFF	TGTGCCCCCGGAGGAGGGGCGAGGAACACTGAAGCTTTCTTT
-	TRBV18	TRBJ1-3	-	CASSPQTTLSGNTIYF	TGTGCCAGCTCACCGCAGACTACCCTCTCTGGAAACACCATATATTTT
-	TRBV10-3	TRBJ2-3	-	CAISEVGPGDTQYF	TGTGCCATCAGTGAAGTCGGGCCAGGAGATACGCAGTATTTT
TRBD2	TRBV11-2	TRBJ2-7	-	CASSRGLAGGNYEQYF	TGTGCCAGCAGTCGAGGACTAGCGGGAGGCAACTACGAGCAGTACTTC
TRBD2	TRBV7-2	TRBJ2-5	-	CASSSPSGTSGRQETQYF	TGTGCCAGCAGCTCCCCCTCCGGGACTAGCGGGAGGCAAGAGACCCAGTACTTC
TRBD2	TRBV7-9	TRBJ2-7	-	CASSRGLAGGSYEQYF	TGTGCCAGCAGCCGAGGACTAGCGGGAGGGTCCTACGAGCAGTACTTC
TRBD1	TRBV5-1	TRBJ1-4	-	CASSPRTGAGEKLFF	TGCGCCAGCAGCCCGAGGACAGGGGCGGGTGAAAAACTGTTTTTT
TRBD1	TRBV10-2	TRBJ1-4	-	CASSDRTGGEKLFF	TGCGCCAGCAGTGATAGGACAGGGGGCGAAAAACTGTTTTTT
TRBD2	TRBV10-3	TRBJ2-7	-	CAISEVLAGTYEQYF	TGTGCCATCAGTGAGGTACTAGCGGGGACCTACGAGCAGTACTTC
-	TRBV7-2	TRBJ1-3	once	CASSPSTDSGNTIYF	TGTGCCAGCAGCCCATCGACAGACTCTGGAAACACCATATATTTT
-	TRBV7-2	TRBJ2-7	-	CASSLALHSSYEQYF	TGTGCCAGCAGCTTAGCGCTTCATAGCTCCTACGAGCAGTACTTC
-	TRBV5-4	TRBJ1-5	once	CASSLANGNQPQHF	TGTGCCAGCAGCCTGGCCAACGGGAATCAGCCCCAGCATTTT
-	TRBV5-1	TRBJ2-3	few	CASSFGQSTDTQYF	TGCGCCAGCAGCTTCGGACAGAGCACAGATACGCAGTATTTT
-	TRBV6-6	TRBJ2-5	-	CASSSGTGIETQYF	TGTGCCAGCAGTTCCGGGACGGGTATAGAGACCCAGTACTTC
-	TRBV4-1	TRBJ2-1	once	CASSQVRRTEDNEQFF	TGCGCCAGCAGCCAAGTACGGAGGACAGAGGACAATGAGCAGTTCTTC
-	TRBV9	TRBJ2-7	-	CASSVETGAYEQYF	TGTGCCAGCAGCGTAGAAACCGGTGCCTACGAGCAGTACTTC
-	TRBV25-1	TRBJ2-5	-	CASRPGGAAAQYF	TGTGCCAGCCGTCCAGGAGGGGCCGCGGCCCAGTACTTC
TRBD2	TRBV5-1	TRBJ2-3	once	CASGPGGFYSTDTQYF	TGCGCCAGCGGACCGGGAGGGTTCTATAGCACAGATACGCAGTATTTT
TRBD2	TRBV6-6	TRBJ2-5	-	CASSYLAGMSQETQYF	TGTGCCAGCAGTTACCTAGCGGGGATGTCACAAGAGACCCAGTACTTC
-	TRBV2	TRBJ2-3	-	CAGGGVGTQYF	TGTGCCGGCGGAGGGGTCGGTACGCAGTATTTT
-	TRBV15	TRBJ2-3	-	CATSKKGAASAGGDTQYF	TGTGCCACCAGCAAAAAAGGGGCGGCTAGCGCCGGCGGGGATACGCAGTATTTT
TRBD1	TRBV5-8	TRBJ1-1	-	CASSGRDRMNTEAFF	TGTGCCAGCAGCGGCCGGGACAGGATGAACACTGAAGCTTTCTTT
-	TRBV4-1	TRBJ2-7	-	CASSQITPGGGNSYEQYF	TGCGCCAGCAGCCAGATAACCCCGGGGGGCGGGAACTCCTACGAGCAGTACTTC
-	TRBV29-1	TRBJ1-3	-	CSVSSGNTIYF	TGCAGCGTTTCGTCAGGAAACACCATATATTTT
-	TRBV19	TRBJ1-1	-	CASSLVANTEAFF	TGTGCCAGTAGTCTGGTAGCGAACACTGAAGCTTTCTTT
-	TRBV6-1	TRBJ1-5	-	CASSVWGASDSPQHF	TGTGCCAGCAGTGTATGGGGGGCCTCGGATTCGCCCCAGCATTTT
-	TRBV11-2	TRBJ2-3	once	CASSLDRGSPDTQYF	TGTGCCAGCAGCTTAGACAGGGGCTCTCCGGATACGCAGTATTTT
TRBD1	TRBV28	TRBJ2-7	once	CASASGGFNEQYF	TGTGCCAGCGCGTCAGGGGGATTCAACGAGCAGTACTTC
-	TRBV30	TRBJ2-1	-	CAWSRRLNEQFF	TGTGCCTGGAGTAGGCGCCTCAATGAGCAGTTCTTC
-	TRBV5-4	TRBJ2-6	-	CASSLDSNAGANVLTF	TGTGCCAGCAGCTTGGACAGCAATGCTGGGGCCAACGTCCTGACTTTC
-	TRBV6-1	TRBJ1-2	-	CATPDSDFYYGYTF	TGTGCCACCCCAGATTCGGACTTTTACTATGGCTACACCTTC
-	TRBV28	TRBJ1-3	-	CASQTSGNTIYF	TGTGCCTCGCAGACCTCTGGAAACACCATATATTTT
TRBD1	TRBV6-5	TRBJ2-7	-	CASSRAGTDFYEQYF	TGTGCCAGCAGTCGGGCCGGGACAGATTTTTACGAGCAGTACTTC
-	TRBV29-1	TRBJ1-1	-	CSVERGSVNTEAFF	TGCAGCGTTGAACGGGGGTCAGTGAACACTGAAGCTTTCTTT
-	TRBV7-2	TRBJ1-3	once	CASSTTGNTIYF	TGTGCCAGCAGCACTACTGGAAACACCATATATTTT
TRBD1	TRBV27	TRBJ1-1	-	CASKTDRLNTEAFF	TGTGCCAGCAAAACGGACAGGCTTAACACTGAAGCTTTCTTT
-	TRBV11-3	TRBJ2-2	-	CASSSYSTPGELFF	TGTGCCAGCAGCTCCTACAGTACCCCCGGGGAGCTGTTTTTT
-	TRBV6-6	TRBJ1-1	-	CASSYSRGNTEAFF	TGTGCCAGCAGTTACTCGAGAGGGAACACTGAAGCTTTCTTT
TRBD1	TRBV27	TRBJ1-2	-	CASSFLPGQGFTYGYTF	TGTGCCAGCAGTTTCCTACCGGGACAGGGGTTTACCTATGGCTACACCTTC
TRBD1	TRBV5-8	TRBJ1-1	-	CASSFRGQNTEAFF	TGTGCCAGCAGCTTCAGGGGGCAGAACACTGAAGCTTTCTTT
-	TRBV7-2	TRBJ1-5	-	CASSLGRERNQPQHF	TGTGCCAGCAGCTTAGGCAGGGAACGGAATCAGCCCCAGCATTTT
-	TRBV7-3	TRBJ2-1	once	CASTSYFNEQFF	TGTGCCAGCACCTCTTACTTCAATGAGCAGTTCTTC
TRBD1	TRBV7-9	TRBJ1-1	-	CASSLAAAGTGGLNTEAFF	TGTGCCAGCAGCTTAGCCGCGGCCGGGACAGGGGGCTTGAACACTGAAGCTTTCTTT
TRBD2	TRBV28	TRBJ2-5	once	CASSFSRLAGVKKETQYF	TGTGCCAGCAGTTTTTCTCGACTAGCGGGGGTAAAAAAAGAGACCCAGTACTTC
TRBD2	TRBV5-4	TRBJ2-3	-	CASSLKAGGSSTDTQYF	TGTGCCAGCAGCTTGAAGGCGGGAGGGAGTAGCACAGATACGCAGTATTTT
-	TRBV5-6	TRBJ1-5	-	CASSLAGYSNQPQHF	TGTGCCAGCAGCTTGGCTGGGTATAGCAATCAGCCCCAGCATTTT
TRBD2	TRBV10-3	TRBJ2-5	-	CAIRASGQETQYF	TGTGCCATCAGGGCTAGCGGCCAAGAGACCCAGTACTTC
-	TRBV7-8	TRBJ2-5	-	CASSLYKRADQETQYF	TGTGCCAGCAGCTTATATAAGCGGGCCGACCAAGAGACCCAGTACTTC
TRBD1	TRBV30	TRBJ1-1	few	CAWSVGTGGTEAFF	TGTGCCTGGAGTGTGGGGACAGGGGGAACTGAAGCTTTCTTT
TRBD1	TRBV7-2	TRBJ2-2	-	CASSPDRGPAGELFF	TGTGCCAGCAGCCCGGACAGGGGGCCTGCCGGGGAGCTGTTTTTT
-	TRBV5-6	TRBJ1-5	-	CASSLTDRYSNQPQHF	TGTGCCAGCAGCTTGACCGACAGGTATAGCAATCAGCCCCAGCATTTT